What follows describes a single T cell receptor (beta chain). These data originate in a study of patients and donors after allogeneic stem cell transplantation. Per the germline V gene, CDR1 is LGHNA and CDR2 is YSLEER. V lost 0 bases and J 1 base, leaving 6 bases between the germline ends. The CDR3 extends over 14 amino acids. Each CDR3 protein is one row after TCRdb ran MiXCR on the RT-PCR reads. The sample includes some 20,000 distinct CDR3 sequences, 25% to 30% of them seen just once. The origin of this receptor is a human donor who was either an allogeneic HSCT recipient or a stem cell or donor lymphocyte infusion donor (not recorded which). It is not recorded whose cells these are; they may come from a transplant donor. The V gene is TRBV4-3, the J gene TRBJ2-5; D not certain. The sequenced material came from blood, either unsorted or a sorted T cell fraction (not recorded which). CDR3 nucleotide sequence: TGCGCCAGCAGCCAAGACCAATCCCAAGAGACCCAGTACTTC. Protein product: CASSQDQSQETQYF.